The entry below describes one T cell receptor beta chain. The antigen remains undetermined. TCRdb reprocessed the multiplex PCR reads via MiXCR and lists one record per CDR3 protein. The sample lists approximately 130,000 distinct CDR3 sequences, under 25% occurring once. The CDR3 extends over 20 amino acids. The sample is drawn from a study of breast tumors, draining lymph nodes, adjacent tissues. Study conclusions and caveats: Luminal-like breast cancer showed significantly higher tumor–nontumor repertoire similarity than basal-like. Data fit most tumor T cells coming from lymph node, expanding in tumor.

Breast cancer patients provided tissue from their axillary draining lymph nodes. The sample taken for sequencing was axillary lymph node tissue. The chain combines TRBV3-2 with TRBJ2-1; whether TRBD1, the table's D call, matches the DNA was not checked. TRBV3-2 is assigned pseudogene status. This clonotype was obtained from a female donor with breast cancer. Some clones in this sample may be carry-over from other donors' samples. The CDR3 region is CASRSATQGTDLTQYNEQFF. The CDR3 DNA sequence: TGTGCCAGCAGATCAGCGACCCAGGGGACGGACTTAACCCAATACAATGAGCAGTTCTTC.